One and the same sample provided the 28 T cell receptor beta chains below, sequenced in a study of CD8 T cells in ankylosing spondylitis. TCRdb re-analysed the 5' RACE reads in MiXCR, keeping a single row per CDR3 protein. The profile covers tens of thousands of distinct CDR3 sequences, with roughly 5% appearing a single time and approximately 2% taken by the ten largest. Sequencing input: blood, either unsorted or a sorted T cell fraction (not recorded which). These receptors were obtained from a male donor with ankylosing spondylitis or in good health (not recorded which).

This clonotype was seen many times. V is TRBV12-3 or TRBV12-4 and J is TRBJ2-3; TRBD1 agrees at 7 bases. The V gene end was trimmed by 6 bases and the J gene end by 1 base; junction bases not matched to a gene: 7. The CDR3 contains 15 residues. CDR3 sequence (DNA): TGTGCCAGCAGACTCCGACAGGGACGCACAGATACGCAGTATTTT. It yields the protein CASRLRQGRTDTQYF.

This clonotype was seen repeatedly, ten times or more. The chain employs TRBV5-1 and TRBJ1-2; D is unresolved. The CDR3 is 12 amino acids. Germline CDR1 SGHRS, CDR2 YFSETQ. With 7 bases removed from V and 3 bases from J, the gap between germline ends came to 10 bases. In DNA form, the CDR3 reads TGCGCCAGCTCCCTCGGGGACTATGGCTACACCTTC. Translated: CASSLGDYGYTF.

As concerns this clonotype: A single base separates this from a much larger clone, so it may be a read error. CDR3 bases: TGTGCCAGCAGCTCCGGTCTAGACAATCAGCCCCAGCATTTT. Its translation is CASSSGLDNQPQHF. This rearrangement joins TRBV7-2 to TRBJ1-5; D not certain. The CDR3 consists of 14 residues. V dropped 4 bases and J dropped 3 bases, with 10 bases sitting between them. Germline assignment: CDR1 SGHTA and CDR2 FQGNSA. The whole variable domain, filled in from reference TRBV7-2 and TRBJ1-5, reads GAGVSQSPSNKVTEKGKDVELRCDPISGHTALYWYRQSLGQGLEFLIYFQGNSAPDKSGLPSDRFSAERTGGSVSTLTIQRTQQEDSAVYLCASSSGLDNQPQHFGDGTRLSIL.

This clonotype was detected only once. One base away lies a much larger clone, so this may be a sequencing read error. Because the CDR3 is missing its conserved closing phenylalanine or tryptophan, this is likely a read error. The V gene is TRBV20-1, the J gene TRBJ1-1; D unclear. The CDR3 runs 14 residues. The V gene's germline CDR1 is DFQATT and CDR2 SNEGSKA (reference sequence). V was shortened by 3 bases and J by 4 bases, with 15 bases between the two germline ends. CDR3 amino acids: CSARPPSSPTEAFS. As DNA, the CDR3 is TGCAGTGCTAGGCCCCCCAGTAGTCCCACTGAAGCTTTCTCT.

This clonotype was observed at least ten times. The rearrangement uses TRBV9 and TRBJ2-4; tentative D call: TRBD2 (5 bases). The germline V gene has CDR1 SGDLS and CDR2 YYNGEE. V shed 0 bases and J shed 7 bases, with 11 bases lying between them. This CDR3 is 14 amino acids long. The CDR3 spells CASSVGWGDNIQYF. CDR3 nucleotide sequence: TGTGCCAGCAGCGTAGGATGGGGAGACAACATTCAGTACTTC.

This clonotype was counted at least ten times. This chain uses TRBV12-3 or TRBV12-4 with TRBJ2-5; D uncertain. The CDR3 runs to 11 residues. Between the trimmed V and J ends, which lost 3 bases and 5 bases, there was a span of 4 bases. The CDR3 DNA follows: TGTGCCAGCAGTTTTAGGGAGACCCAGTACTTC. Amino acid sequence: CASSFRETQYF.

This clonotype has at least ten counts. The genes are TRBV3-1 and TRBJ2-7; D gene ambiguous. Germline assignment: CDR1 LGHDT and CDR2 YNNKEL (reference sequence). The CDR3 length is 11 residues. Trimming shortened V by 1 base and J by 2 bases, and 0 bases separated the two germline ends. The CDR3 nucleotides are TGTGCCAGCAGCCAAGCCTACGAGCAGTACTTC. Protein product: CASSQAYEQYF.

This clonotype showed up many times. V and J are TRBV4-1 and TRBJ1-6; 7 positions agree with TRBD1. Losses at the gene ends were 0 bases for V and 11 bases for J; bases not matched to a gene: 4. The germline V gene has CDR1 MGHRA and CDR2 YSYEKL. The CDR3 has 14 amino acids. CDR3 region: CASSQEAQGPPLHF. In DNA form, the CDR3 reads TGCGCCAGCAGCCAAGAGGCACAGGGGCCACCCCTCCACTTT.

This clonotype was counted ten times or more. The chain employs TRBV28 and TRBJ1-5; D is unclear. Germline CDR1 and CDR2: MDHEN and SYDVKM. Trimming pared 3 bases from V and 1 base from J, leaving 10 bases between. The CDR3 sequence is 15 residues long. The CDR3: CASSLEGGSNQPQHF. In DNA, the CDR3 is TGTGCCAGCAGTTTGGAGGGAGGGAGCAATCAGCCCCAGCATTTT.

This clonotype was counted at least ten times. This sequence joins TRBV7-3 and TRBJ1-1; TRBD1 is a possible D gene (6 bases). CDR1 is SGHTA and CDR2 is FQGTGA in the germline V gene. The ends were cut back, 1 base at V and 0 bases at J, with 6 bases in the middle. This CDR3 comprises 14 residues. The CDR3 is CASSLNRVNTEAFF. CDR3 in DNA: TGTGCCAGCAGCTTAAACAGGGTGAACACTGAAGCTTTCTTT.

With respect to this clonotype: This clone may be a read error of a much larger clone one base away. The rearrangement joins TRBV3-1 to TRBJ2-1; D is uncertain. This CDR3 region has 13 residues. CDR1 and CDR2 from the germline V gene are LGHDT and YNNKEL (reference sequence). CDR3 sequence: CTSSQGFGGEQFF. The CDR3 DNA reads as TGTACCAGCAGCCAAGGATTCGGTGGTGAGCAGTTCTTC.

This clonotype was seen ten or more times. The rearrangement uses TRBV4-3 and TRBJ2-1, with 8 bases identical to TRBD2. Trimming at V came to 2 bases and at J to 0 bases, leaving 6 bases not matched to a gene. The CDR3 sequence is 17 residues long. In germline, CDR1 is LGHNA, CDR2 YSLEER. CDR3 DNA: TGCGCCAGCAGCCAAAACCTGGGGACTAGCTCCTACAATGAGCAGTTCTTC. Its translation is CASSQNLGTSSYNEQFF.

This rearrangement joins TRBV29-1 to TRBJ1-4; no reliable D call. This CDR3 contains 13 residues. Trimming stripped 7 bases from V and 3 bases from J, with 12 bases between. Looked up from germline, CDR1 is SQVTM and CDR2 is ANQGSEA. CDR3 DNA: TGCAGCGCCAAGGGAGAAGCTAATGAAAAACTGTTTTTT. Its translation: CSAKGEANEKLFF.

This clonotype appeared many times. The chain carries TRBV30 and TRBJ1-1; D unclear. Germline CDR1 reads GTSNPN; CDR2 reads SVGIG (reference sequence). The CDR3 loop spans 14 amino acids. V was clipped by 0 bases and J by 4 bases, with 12 bases between them. CDR3 DNA: TGTGCCTGGAGTGTTATGCGAGTTCGCACTGAAGCTTTCTTT. This translates into CAWSVMRVRTEAFF.

This clonotype was seen ten or more times. The V gene is TRBV3-1, the J gene TRBJ2-1, with TRBD2 identical over 11 bases. Trimming removed 0 bases from V and 8 bases from J; junction bases left unmatched: 6. The CDR3 is 16 residues long. The germline CDR1 and CDR2 sequences are LGHDT and YNNKEL (reference sequence). CDR3: CASSQDLLAGGHEQFF. CDR3 sequence (DNA): TGTGCCAGCAGCCAAGATCTGCTAGCGGGGGGACATGAGCAGTTCTTC.

This clonotype has a count of ten or more. The chain recombines TRBV18 with TRBJ1-5, with 10 bases that match TRBD1. Looked up from germline, CDR1 is KGHSH and CDR2 is LQKENI. CDR3 length equals 17 residues. The ends lost 1 base at V and 3 bases at J; junction bases unmatched: 6. CDR3 protein: CASSPRQDRGINQPQHF. CDR3 DNA sequence: TGTGCCAGCTCACCACGCCAGGACAGGGGGATCAATCAGCCCCAGCATTTT. The variable domain in full, with the rest retrieved from reference TRBV18 and TRBJ1-5, is NAGVMQNPRHLVRRRGQEARLRCSPMKGHSHVYWYRQLPEEGLKFMVYLQKENIIDESGMPKERFSAEFPKEGPSILRIQQVVRGDSAAYFCASSPRQDRGINQPQHFGDGTRLSIL.

In this sample, this clonotype turned up many times. V usage is TRBV20-1 and J usage is TRBJ2-3; D may correspond to TRBD1 or TRBD2 (6 bases each). Germline loops: CDR1 DFQATT, CDR2 SNEGSKA (reference sequence). V shed 2 bases and J shed 4 bases, with 13 bases lying between them. This CDR3 has 14 amino acids. The CDR3 DNA is TGCAGTGCTAGAAGTGGGGGGCCTTCAGATACGCAGTATTTT. Protein product: CSARSGGPSDTQYF.

This clonotype occurred many times. J is TRBJ2-3 and V is TRBV5-1; the match to TRBD2 covers 7 bases. Germline V CDR1 and CDR2: SGHRS, YFSETQ. The CDR3 covers 17 residues. V dropped 5 bases and J dropped 0; count of bases not matched to a gene: 12. The CDR3 nucleotides read TGCGCCAGCAGTCGGACGGAGCGGGGACTAAGCACAGATACGCAGTATTTT. This encodes CASSRTERGLSTDTQYF. The full variable domain, in which reference TRBV5-1 and TRBJ2-3 provide the parts outside the CDR3, is KAGVTQTPRYLIKTRGQQVTLSCSPISGHRSVSWYQQTPGQGLQFLFEYFSETQRNKGNFPGRFSGRQFSNSRSEMNVSTLELGDSALYLCASSRTERGLSTDTQYFGPGTRLTVL.

This clonotype occurred many times. One end of the junction is discordant with germline, which a read error may explain. The chain recombines TRBV12-3 or TRBV12-4 with TRBJ2-7; 8 positions match TRBD1. The CDR3 runs 16 residues. CDR3 nucleotides: TGTGCCAGCAGTTCTCCATCAGGGGGCAGGGACAAACCGGAGGAGTTC. Translation gives CASSSPSGGRDKPEEF.

This clonotype was counted ten times or more. The V and J genes are TRBV19 and TRBJ1-5, with 9 bases fitting TRBD1. Germline CDR1 and CDR2: LNHDA and SQIVND (reference sequence). The CDR3 contains 19 residues. V lost 4 bases, J lost 4 bases, and 17 bases stayed unmatched. CDR3 residues: CASSKPRDRDVTRNQPQHF. CDR3 DNA: TGTGCCAGTAGTAAACCTCGGGACAGGGACGTGACACGTAATCAGCCCCAGCATTTT.

At least ten counts were recorded for this clonotype. The chain joins TRBV5-1 to TRBJ2-1, with 7 bases lining up with TRBD1. Germline trimming cut 3 bases from V and 9 bases from J; bases unmatched to any gene: 6. The CDR3 length is 13 residues. Germline loops: CDR1 SGHRS, CDR2 YFSETQ. CDR3 nucleotides: TGCGCCAGCAGCTCCCACAGGGGCGGTGAGCAGTTCTTC. This encodes CASSSHRGGEQFF.

This clonotype was found many times. The CDR3 sequence: CSARLTGGRGNQPQHF. Here the CDR3 DNA reads TGCAGTGCTAGACTGACAGGGGGCCGAGGCAATCAGCCCCAGCATTTT. The V and J genes are TRBV20-1 and TRBJ1-5, with 10 bases aligning to TRBD1. CDR1 and CDR2 (germline): DFQATT, SNEGSKA (reference sequence). CDR3 length: 16 amino acids. V was clipped by 2 bases and J by 2 bases; unmatched bases: 6.

This clonotype was recorded only once. One end of the junction is discordant with germline, which a read error may explain. The rearrangement joins TRBV29-1 to TRBJ2-4; the D gene is possibly TRBD2 (5 bases). The CDR3 sequence is 13 residues long. Germline V gene sequence: CDR1 SQVTM, CDR2 ANQGSEA. The CDR3 nucleotides read TGTAGCGTTGAACTGATAACCAAAAACATTCAGTACTTC. Its translation: CSVELITKNIQYF.

The table lists this clonotype with many counts. The chain is built from TRBV10-3 and TRBJ2-1, with TRBD1 matching over 8 bases. The V gene's germline CDR1 is ENHRY and CDR2 SYGVKD. This CDR3 contains 14 residues. The trim removed 4 bases at V and 3 bases at J, leaving 2 bases unmatched. The CDR3 is CAISGDRGYNEQFF. The CDR3 bases are TGTGCCATCAGTGGCGACAGGGGCTACAATGAGCAGTTCTTC.

This clonotype was recorded many times. The V call is TRBV6-2 or TRBV6-3, the J call TRBJ2-4, with D perhaps being TRBD1 or TRBD2 (5 bases each). This CDR3 comprises 13 residues. Germline loops: CDR1 MNHEY, CDR2 SVGEGT. Deletions cut 3 bases from V and 7 bases from J, with 10 bases between. Here the CDR3 reads CASSYLGDNIQYF. The CDR3 DNA sequence: TGTGCCAGCAGTTATCTCGGGGACAACATTCAGTACTTC.

This clonotype was observed many times. The rearrangement links TRBV9 to TRBJ1-2; maybe TRBD1 (6 bases). With 3 bases removed from V and 6 bases from J, the gap between germline ends came to 12 bases. Germline V gives CDR1 SGDLS, CDR2 YYNGEE. The CDR3 runs to 13 residues. The CDR3 sequence: CASSARQADGYTF. For the CDR3, the DNA is TGTGCCAGCAGCGCCCGACAGGCGGATGGCTACACCTTC.

This clonotype was counted many times. This chain joins TRBV12-3 or TRBV12-4 and TRBJ2-2; 11 bases map to TRBD2. With V trimmed by 2 bases and J by 1 base, 0 bases remained unmatched. The CDR3 is made up of 16 amino acids. In DNA, the CDR3 is TGTGCCAGCAGTTTACTAGCGGGGGGGAACACCGGGGAGCTGTTTTTT. This sequence encodes CASSLLAGGNTGELFF.

This clonotype was recorded many times. The rearrangement uses TRBV12-3 or TRBV12-4 and TRBJ2-3; D gene ambiguous. V was trimmed by 5 bases and J by 1 base, leaving 7 bases between them. This CDR3 has 13 amino acids. The DNA for the CDR3 is TGTGCCAGCAGTAAACAAGGCACAGATACGCAGTATTTT. Amino acids: CASSKQGTDTQYF.